This TCR beta chain emerged from a study of blood T cell repertoires in COVID-19. At the level of the study: T cells, B-cell-depleted T cells, or PBMCs supplied cDNA or gDNA.

Original methodology: Counts of nucleated cells, estimated from reference gene primer amplification, were obtained. The method was immunoSEQ multiplex PCR; TCRdb's version includes in-frame clones alone and lacks a portion of them. The DNA was the basis for D and trimming; V, J and clone size are from that table. The sample includes 250,000 to 350,000 clones, approximately 90% of them seen just once. The source is a woman aged 18 to 35 who had recovered from COVID-19. Sequenced sample: PBMCs or T cells enriched from blood (not recorded which).

CDR3 loop: CASARTGGLIRYGYTF. CDR3 DNA sequence: TGCGCCAGCGCCCGGACAGGGGGTTTGATTAGATATGGCTACACCTTC. The gene calls are TRBV5-1 and TRBJ1-2; TRBD1 agrees at 10 bases. The CDR3 totals 16 residues. The germline V gene has CDR1 SGHRS and CDR2 YFSETQ. The V segment lost 7 bases and the J segment 5 bases; nucleotides outside the gene matches: 14.